The 5 T cell receptor beta chains listed next were all sequenced from one sample in a study of siplizumab effects on memory and regulatory T cells (dated by TCRdb to about 2019). Library generation was performed with the immunoSEQ multiplex PCR assay. TCRdb provides this immuneACCESS table in a form limited to in-frame rearrangements. Some clones are lacking; in checked studies, under half of them reflect an unresolved V gene, and why the rest are absent is not known. Counted in this sample were some 110,000 clones; about 93% of them appeared once. The top ten clones comprise about 0.62% of the sample. Input material: Tregs sorted from blood. Receptors were obtained from a human donor in good health.

This clone has more than one count but fewer than ten. V gene TRBV4-1 combines with J gene TRBJ2-7, with 9 bases lining up with TRBD1. The V and J ends lost 2 bases and 7 bases, in that order; junction bases with no gene match: 15. Looked up from germline, CDR1 is MGHRA and CDR2 is YSYEKL. There are 17 residues in the CDR3. This chain's CDR3 is CASSQIFPRQGVIEQYF. CDR3 coding DNA: TGCGCCAGCAGCCAAATTTTCCCTCGACAGGGGGTCATTGAGCAGTACTTC.

V gene TRBV9 combines with J gene TRBJ2-1; D may match TRBD1 or TRBD2 (5 bases each). The germline CDR1 and CDR2 sequences are SGDLS and YYNGEE. The CDR3 totals 14 residues. V lost 1 base to trimming and J lost 9 bases, with 14 bases between them. DNA of the CDR3: TGTGCCAGCAGCGTAACAGGACGGGATGGTGAGCAGTTCTTC. Its translation: CASSVTGRDGEQFF.

The J gene is TRBJ1-3, the V gene TRBV19; D perhaps matches TRBD1 (5 bases). Germline V gene lookup returns CDR1 LNHDA and CDR2 SQIVND (reference sequence). Trimming removed 5 bases at V and 5 bases at J, with 7 bases between. The CDR3 length is 12 residues. The CDR3 reads CASSRGRNTIYF. The CDR3, as DNA: TGTGCCAGTAGTCGGGGGAGAAACACCATATATTTT.

V and J are TRBV12-2 and TRBJ1-2; the D segment call TRBD1 is taken from the table without a DNA check. TRBV12-2 is shown as a pseudogene. CDR3 length: 16 amino acids. CDR3 region: CASRLVDRKTNYGYTF. For the CDR3, the DNA is TGTGCAAGTCGCTTAGTAGACAGGAAGACTAACTATGGCTACACCTTC.

The V call is TRBV5-6, the J call TRBJ1-1, with D perhaps TRBD1 (6 bases). Deletions cut 4 bases from V and 5 bases from J, with 15 bases between. The CDR3 consists of 14 residues. CDR1 is SGHDT, CDR2 YYEEEE, per germline. The CDR3 DNA sequence: TGTGCCAGCAGCACCTTGGACAGAACGACTGAAGCTTTCTTT. Protein sequence: CASSTLDRTTEAFF. The full variable domain, completed using reference TRBV5-6 and TRBJ1-1, is DAGVTQSPTHLIKTRGQQVTLRCSPKSGHDTVSWYQQALGQGPQFIFQYYEEEERQRGNFPDRFSGHQFPNYSSELNVNALLLGDSALYLCASSTLDRTTEAFFGQGTRLTVV.